What follows are 14 T cell receptor beta chains derived from one specimen sequenced in a study of blood T cells in healthy people across ages. Alongside a J-beta primer mix, a sample-barcoded 5' primer served in a second PCR lasting roughly 7 to 12 cycles. TCRdb analysed the 5' RACE reads with MiXCR anew, one entry per CDR3 protein. The table records some 1,500,000 distinct CDR3 sequences, 42% of them present only once. Material for sequencing was blood. The receptors shown here come from a woman under 30 in good health.

The rearrangement uses TRBV28 and TRBJ2-4; tentative D call: TRBD1 (6 bases). This CDR3 has 13 residues. The germline gives CDR1 MDHEN, CDR2 SYDVKM. V gave up 6 bases and J gave up 6 bases, with 12 bases separating them. The CDR3 DNA reads as TGTGCCAGCAGAACGGACAGCCTAAACATTCAGTACTTC. Its translation is CASRTDSLNIQYF.

The V and J genes are TRBV28 and TRBJ2-3, with D uncertain. This CDR3 is 17 amino acids long. V lost 4 bases to trimming and J lost 3 bases, with 20 bases between them. CDR1 and CDR2 from the germline V gene are MDHEN and SYDVKM. DNA of the CDR3: TGTGCCAGCAGTTCCCCGTTCGACTTCAAAATTACAGATACGCAGTATTTT. Protein sequence: CASSSPFDFKITDTQYF. Using reference TRBV28 and TRBJ2-3 for the parts outside the CDR3, the full variable domain is DVKVTQSSRYLVKRTGEKVFLECVQDMDHENMFWYRQDPGLGLRLIYFSYDVKMKEKGDIPEGYSVSREKKERFSLILESASTNQTSMYLCASSSPFDFKITDTQYFGPGTRLTVL.

The sample holds a few counts of this clonotype. The rearrangement links TRBV29-1 to TRBJ1-1, with unresolved D. The V end lost 4 bases, the J end lost 1 base, and 4 bases lay between the germline ends. This CDR3 is 11 amino acids long. The germline V gene has CDR1 SQVTM and CDR2 ANQGSEA. The CDR3: CSVVTNTEAFF. The CDR3 coding sequence is TGCAGCGTTGTAACGAACACTGAAGCTTTCTTT.

This clonotype was counted between two and nine times. This chain uses TRBV3-1 with TRBJ1-1; D might be TRBD1 (6 bases). CDR1 is LGHDT, CDR2 YNNKEL, per germline (reference sequence). The CDR3 length is 15 residues. V was shortened by 1 base and J by 0 bases, with 9 bases between the two germline ends. This CDR3 is CASSQAGTMNTEAFF. The DNA for the CDR3 is TGTGCCAGCAGCCAAGCCGGGACAATGAACACTGAAGCTTTCTTT.

This chain joins TRBV12-3 or TRBV12-4 and TRBJ2-1, with TRBD2 matching over 11 bases. This CDR3 spans 14 amino acids. Trimming removed 6 bases from V and 6 bases from J; junction bases left unmatched: 4. The CDR3 DNA follows: TGTGCCAGCAGGATAGCGGGGGGGCCCAATGAGCAGTTCTTC. This codes for CASRIAGGPNEQFF.

V and J are TRBV5-1 and TRBJ2-3, with a tentative D call TRBD1 (6 bases). Trimming shortened V by 2 bases and J by 0 bases, and 10 bases separated the two germline ends. The CDR3 loop spans 15 amino acids. The germline gives CDR1 SGHRS, CDR2 YFSETQ. CDR3 DNA sequence: TGCGCCAGCAGCTTCGACAGGCATAGCACAGATACGCAGTATTTT. Translating gives CASSFDRHSTDTQYF.

The CDR3 DNA follows: TGTGCCAGCAGCCCTGACAGCCATGAAGCTTTCTTT. This codes for CASSPDSHEAFF. V usage is TRBV7-2 and J usage is TRBJ1-1; TRBD1 is a possible D gene (5 bases). V shed 5 bases and J shed 7 bases, with 11 bases lying between them. CDR1 and CDR2 (germline): SGHTA, FQGNSA. The CDR3 totals 12 residues.

This clonotype was seen a handful of times. The chain is built from TRBV5-6 and TRBJ2-1; no firm D call. Looked up from germline, CDR1 is SGHDT and CDR2 is YYEEEE. The CDR3 runs 15 residues. Trimming pared 0 bases from V and 0 bases from J, leaving 7 bases between. The CDR3 loop is CASSLGRLSYNEQFF. The CDR3 nucleotides read TGTGCCAGCAGCTTGGGTCGTCTCTCCTACAATGAGCAGTTCTTC.

This clonotype was picked up many times. The chain uses TRBV5-1 and TRBJ2-5; D gene unclear. Germline V gene sequence: CDR1 SGHRS, CDR2 YFSETQ. CDR3 length equals 13 residues. Trimming removed 0 bases at V and 5 bases at J, with 8 bases between. CDR3 sequence (DNA): TGCGCCAGCAGCTTGGATCGGGCTGAGACCCAGTACTTC. It is translated as CASSLDRAETQYF.

This chain joins TRBV20-1 and TRBJ2-1, with D unclear. From germline, CDR1 is DFQATT and CDR2 SNEGSKA (reference sequence). This CDR3 spans 15 amino acids. The V end was cut by 3 bases, the J end by 0 bases, with 12 bases between. CDR3 amino acids: CSARLGSNSYNEQFF. CDR3 nucleotide sequence: TGCAGTGCTAGGCTGGGCTCCAACTCCTACAATGAGCAGTTCTTC.

This clonotype has more than one count but fewer than ten. This chain links TRBV20-1 with TRBJ2-1; 14 bases are shared with TRBD2. V shed 1 base, J shed 4 bases, and the junction held 9 bases outside the gene matches. Germline-derived CDR1 and CDR2 are DFQATT and SNEGSKA (reference sequence). This CDR3 region has 18 residues. The CDR3 sequence is CSARASGLAGGSYNEQFF. The CDR3 region has the DNA TGCAGTGCTAGAGCCTCAGGACTAGCGGGAGGATCTTACAATGAGCAGTTCTTC.

In its sample, this clonotype was seen a few times. The chain links TRBV6-5 to TRBJ1-1, with D possibly matching TRBD1 (5 bases). CDR3 length: 14 residues. The V and J ends lost 6 bases and 4 bases respectively, with 15 bases between them. Germline V gives CDR1 MNHEY, CDR2 SVGAGI. CDR3 amino acids: CASSSGGVLTEAFF. Here the CDR3 DNA reads TGTGCCAGCAGCTCGGGGGGGGTTCTCACTGAAGCTTTCTTT.

This clonotype came up a few times. This clone may be a read error of a much larger clone one base away. The chain carries TRBV9 and TRBJ2-7; TRBD1 matches at 9 bases. This CDR3 comprises 14 residues. Germline V CDR1 and CDR2: SGDLS, YYNGEE. J lost 3 bases, V lost 4 bases, and 5 bases had no gene match. The CDR3 loop is CASSTRDRVYEQYF. In DNA form, the CDR3 reads TGTGCCAGCAGCACCCGGGACAGGGTCTACGAGCAGTACTTC.

The rearrangement uses TRBV12-3 or TRBV12-4 and TRBJ1-1, with a possible D match to TRBD1 (6 bases). V lost 7 bases and J 1 base, leaving 19 bases between the germline ends. The CDR3 is 16 residues long. The CDR3: CASTAARGRRNTEAFF. The DNA for the CDR3 is TGTGCCAGCACAGCGGCCAGGGGAAGGAGGAACACTGAAGCTTTCTTT.